The 2 T cell receptor beta chains reported below all come from one sample, sequenced in a study of preoperative IRX-2 immunotherapy in early breast cancer (dated by TCRdb to the late 2010s). Interpreted using the paper, the treatment or condition label stands for: preoperative locoregional IRX-2 cytokine immunotherapy. Library method: the immunoSEQ multiplex PCR assay. TCRdb took over this immuneACCESS table, retaining in-frame rearrangements with V and J assigned. Such tables are incomplete; in checked studies, under half of the missing clones stem from an unresolved V gene, and the remainder is unexplained. Present in this sample are roughly 26,000 clones, over 85% of which were seen just once. 28% of the sample lies in the top ten. The sequenced sample was tumor tissue, obtained after IRX-2 immunotherapy. The receptors derive from a human donor with breast cancer.

This chain connects TRBV11-3 to TRBJ2-3, with D unclear. The CDR3 is made up of 14 amino acids. Trimming removed 1 base from V and 3 bases from J, with 8 bases in between. Germline assignment: CDR1 SGHNT and CDR2 YENEEA. The CDR3: CASSLGVGTDTQYF. The CDR3 DNA follows: TGTGCCAGCAGCTTAGGCGTGGGGACAGATACGCAGTATTTT.

The gene calls are TRBV19 and TRBJ1-2; D is undetermined. This CDR3 has 15 amino acids. Germline CDR1 LNHDA, CDR2 SQIVND (reference sequence). The V end was cut by 3 bases, the J end by 7 bases, with 18 bases between. CDR3 in amino acids: CASSIGLTSEVGYTF. CDR3 nucleotide sequence: TGTGCCAGTAGTATTGGTCTGACAAGCGAGGTTGGCTACACCTTC.